What follows is one T cell receptor beta chain and its context. TCRdb processed the RACE reads anew with MiXCR; each CDR3 protein has one entry. The sample lists 75,000 to 95,000 distinct CDR3 sequences; approximately 11% were seen once. Time point noted: patch test 2, 6 weeks after DPC sensitization. Treatment meaning: therapeutic diphenylcyclopropenone sensitization with weekly scalp DPC. This sample was taken from a study of human T cells and chemical hapten exposure. This TCR derives from a man in his forties with alopecia areata. Some clones in this sample may be carry-over from other donors' samples. This specimen was whole blood, taken in connection with sensitization to the hapten diphenylcyclopropenone (DPC).

The CDR3 sequence is CSVEDPGRLSRLFF. DNA for the CDR3: TGCAGCGTTGAAGATCCCGGTCGTTTGAGTAGACTGTTTTTT. The chain employs TRBV29-1 and TRBJ1-4; unclear D gene. Deletions cut 0 bases from V and 13 bases from J, with 18 bases between. This CDR3 has 14 residues. Germline V gene data show CDR1 as SQVTM and CDR2 as ANQGSEA. The full variable domain, rest sourced from reference TRBV29-1 and TRBJ1-4, is SAVISQKPSRDICQRGTSLTIQCQVDSQVTMMFWYRQQPGQSLTLIATANQGSEATYESGFVIDKFPISRPNLTFSTLTVSNMSPEDSSIYLCSVEDPGRLSRLFFGSGTQLSVL.